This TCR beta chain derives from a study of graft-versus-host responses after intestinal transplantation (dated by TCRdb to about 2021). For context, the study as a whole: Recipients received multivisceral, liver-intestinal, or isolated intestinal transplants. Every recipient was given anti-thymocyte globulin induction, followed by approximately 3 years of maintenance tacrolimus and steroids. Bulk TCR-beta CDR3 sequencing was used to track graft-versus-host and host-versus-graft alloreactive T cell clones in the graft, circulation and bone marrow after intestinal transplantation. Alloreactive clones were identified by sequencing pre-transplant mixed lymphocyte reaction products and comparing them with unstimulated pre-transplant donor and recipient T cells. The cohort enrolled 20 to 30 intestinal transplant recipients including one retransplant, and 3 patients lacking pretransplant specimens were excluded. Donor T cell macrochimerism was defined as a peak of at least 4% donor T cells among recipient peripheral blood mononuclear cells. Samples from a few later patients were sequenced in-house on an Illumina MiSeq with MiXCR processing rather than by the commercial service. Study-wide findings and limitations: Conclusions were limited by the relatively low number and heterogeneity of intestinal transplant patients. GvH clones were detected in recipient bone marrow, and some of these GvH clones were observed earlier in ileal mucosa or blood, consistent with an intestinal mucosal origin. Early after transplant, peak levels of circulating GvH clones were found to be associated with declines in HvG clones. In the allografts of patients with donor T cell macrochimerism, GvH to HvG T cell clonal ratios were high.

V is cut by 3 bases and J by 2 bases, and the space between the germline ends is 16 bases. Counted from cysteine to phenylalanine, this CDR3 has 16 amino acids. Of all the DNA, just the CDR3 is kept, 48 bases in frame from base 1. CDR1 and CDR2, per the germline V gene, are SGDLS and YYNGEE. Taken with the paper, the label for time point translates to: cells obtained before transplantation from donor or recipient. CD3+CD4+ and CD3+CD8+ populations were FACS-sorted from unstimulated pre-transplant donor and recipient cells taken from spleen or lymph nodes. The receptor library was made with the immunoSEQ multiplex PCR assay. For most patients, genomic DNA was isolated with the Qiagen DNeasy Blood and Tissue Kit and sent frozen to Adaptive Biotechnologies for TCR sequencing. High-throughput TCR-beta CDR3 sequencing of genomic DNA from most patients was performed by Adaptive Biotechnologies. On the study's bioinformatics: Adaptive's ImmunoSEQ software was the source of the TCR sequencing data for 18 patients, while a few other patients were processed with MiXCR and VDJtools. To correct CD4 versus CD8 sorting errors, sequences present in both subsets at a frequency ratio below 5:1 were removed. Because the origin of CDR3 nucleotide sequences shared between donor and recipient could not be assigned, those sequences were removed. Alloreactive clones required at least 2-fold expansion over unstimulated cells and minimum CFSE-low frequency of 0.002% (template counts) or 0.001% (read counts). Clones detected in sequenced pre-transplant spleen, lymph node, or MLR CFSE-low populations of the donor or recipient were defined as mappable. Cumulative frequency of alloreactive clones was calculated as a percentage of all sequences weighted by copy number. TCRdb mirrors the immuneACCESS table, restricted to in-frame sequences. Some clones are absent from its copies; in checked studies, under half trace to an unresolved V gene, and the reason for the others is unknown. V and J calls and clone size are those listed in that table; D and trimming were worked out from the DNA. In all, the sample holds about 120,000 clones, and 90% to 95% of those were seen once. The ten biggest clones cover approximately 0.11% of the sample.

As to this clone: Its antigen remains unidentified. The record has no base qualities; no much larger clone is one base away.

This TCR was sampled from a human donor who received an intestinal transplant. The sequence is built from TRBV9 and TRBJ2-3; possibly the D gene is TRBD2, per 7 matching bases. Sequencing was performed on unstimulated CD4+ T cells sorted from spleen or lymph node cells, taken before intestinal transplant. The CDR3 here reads CASSAFGGAPTDTQYF. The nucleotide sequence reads TGTGCCAGCAGCGCTTTTGGGGGGGCGCCCACAGATACGCAGTATTTT.